This passage covers 5 T cell receptor beta chains from one sample sequenced in a study of cytomegalovirus exposure and HLA in healthy donors. PCR primers comprised 60 Vbeta and 13 Jbeta primers. Clones were sequenced by immunoSEQ multiplex PCR, and TCRdb holds only the in-frame ones, with some missing. This table has approximately 190,000 clones, around 73% appearing once. The sequencing sample was made of PBMCs. These TCRs come from a woman aged 25 to 39 in good health and CMV-seropositive.

The rearrangement uses TRBV7-2 and TRBJ1-3, with D unresolved. The germline V gene encodes CDR1 SGHTA and CDR2 FQGNSA. Trimming removed 1 base from V and 9 bases from J, with 7 bases in between. The CDR3 is 12 residues long. In DNA form, the CDR3 reads TGTGCCAGCAGCTTAGATATCCGCACCATATATTTT. This sequence encodes CASSLDIRTIYF.

This clone was recorded only once. The chain couples TRBV28 to TRBJ2-2, with D unclear. With 4 bases removed from V and 2 bases from J, the gap between germline ends came to 17 bases. CDR1 MDHEN and CDR2 SYDVKM come from the germline V gene. The CDR3 length is 17 residues. Here the CDR3 reads CASSSPVAATNTGELFF. The CDR3 nucleotides are TGTGCCAGCAGTTCGCCGGTGGCGGCGACTAACACCGGGGAGCTGTTTTTT.

The sample holds one count of this clone. The chain combines TRBV28 with TRBJ2-5; 7 bases match TRBD1. CDR1 is MDHEN, CDR2 SYDVKM, per germline. Germline trimming cut 6 bases from V and 4 bases from J; bases unmatched to any gene: 11. The CDR3 spans 15 residues. The CDR3 region is CASRQGFGAGETQYF. The CDR3 DNA is TGTGCCAGCAGACAGGGGTTCGGCGCCGGAGAGACCCAGTACTTC.

This clone is judged medium-sized (0.01 to 0.1%). The chain joins TRBV4-3 to TRBJ2-3; 7 bases match TRBD2. CDR1 LGHNA and CDR2 YSLEER come from the germline V gene. With V trimmed by 0 bases and J by 7 bases, 4 bases remained unmatched. CDR3 length equals 14 residues. The CDR3 coding sequence is TGCGCCAGCAGCCAAGATCCCGGGACTAATACGCAGTATTTT. Protein: CASSQDPGTNTQYF.

A few counts support this clone. The rearrangement links TRBV28 to TRBJ2-5; 9 bases fit TRBD2. V shed 11 bases, J shed 2 bases, and the junction held 12 bases outside the gene matches. This CDR3 region has 15 residues. Germline CDR1 reads MDHEN; CDR2 reads SYDVKM. The CDR3 DNA is TGTGCCTCCCGGGGAGCGGGAGGACATCAAGAGACCCAGTACTTC. It codes for CASRGAGGHQETQYF.